This T cell receptor beta chain originates from a study of T cells in Graves' hyperthyroidism and ophthalmopathy. Amplified TCR beta CDR3 regions derived from RNA transcripts. The TCR CDR3 was amplified in a first-round RT-PCR using the HTBI primer set. TCRdb redid the calling of the multiplex PCR reads with MiXCR, one entry per CDR3 protein. The data hold fewer than 900,000 distinct CDR3 sequences, with around 17% observed a single time. This clonotype was recorded many times. The germline CDR1 and CDR2 sequences are LGHNT and FRNRAP. Trimming took off 5 bases at V and 3 bases at J, with 14 bases between the two ends. The CDR3 has 15 amino acids.

The chain employs TRBV12-5 and TRBJ1-5, with D possibly being TRBD1 (5 bases). The receptor comes from a man aged 18 to 30 with Graves' hyperthyroidism. Source material: blood. The CDR3 region has the DNA TGTGCTAGTGGTCTGGGGGTATCTGCCAATCAGCCCCAGCATTTT. It specifies CASGLGVSANQPQHF.